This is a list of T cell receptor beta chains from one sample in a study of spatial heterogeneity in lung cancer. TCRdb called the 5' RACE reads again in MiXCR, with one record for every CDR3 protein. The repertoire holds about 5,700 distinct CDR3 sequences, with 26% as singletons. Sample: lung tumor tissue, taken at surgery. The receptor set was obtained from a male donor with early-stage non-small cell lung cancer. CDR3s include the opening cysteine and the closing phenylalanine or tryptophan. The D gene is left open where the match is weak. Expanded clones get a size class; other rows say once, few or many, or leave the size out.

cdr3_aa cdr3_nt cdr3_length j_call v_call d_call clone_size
CASSLGASFLLETQYF TGTGCCAGCAGCCTCGGGGCTTCGTTTTTATTGGAGACCCAGTACTTC 16 TRBJ2-5 TRBV7-9 - medium-sized
CASSPERTRVVTGELFF TGTGCCAGCAGCCCGGAAAGGACGAGGGTGGTCACCGGGGAGCTGTTTTTT 17 TRBJ2-2 TRBV13 - medium-sized
CASSGGSTSGSTDTQYF TGTGCCAGCAGCGGGGGTAGTACTAGCGGGAGTACAGATACGCAGTATTTT 17 TRBJ2-3 TRBV11-2 TRBD2 -
CASSFGQGPTYEQYF TGTGCCAGCAGCTTCGGACAGGGGCCTACCTACGAGCAGTACTTC 15 TRBJ2-7 TRBV7-2 TRBD1 -
CATSREIAGGLDTQYF TGTGCCACCAGCAGAGAAATAGCGGGAGGTCTCGATACGCAGTATTTT 16 TRBJ2-3 TRBV15 TRBD2 -
CASSFQPTDTQYF TGTGCCAGCAGCTTCCAGCCCACAGATACGCAGTATTTT 13 TRBJ2-3 TRBV11-1 - -
CASRGDSDTQYF TGCGCCAGCAGGGGGGACTCAGATACGCAGTATTTT 12 TRBJ2-3 TRBV5-1 - -
CASSLYNEQFF TGTGCCAGCAGTTTATACAATGAGCAGTTCTTC 11 TRBJ2-1 TRBV6-6 - medium-sized
CASSPGLAGGPHTQYF TGTGCCAGCAGCCCGGGACTAGCGGGAGGGCCGCATACGCAGTATTTT 16 TRBJ2-3 TRBV7-2 TRBD2 few
CASSLLTSTDTQYF TGTGCCAGCAGCCTGTTGACTAGCACAGATACGCAGTATTTT 14 TRBJ2-3 TRBV9 - -